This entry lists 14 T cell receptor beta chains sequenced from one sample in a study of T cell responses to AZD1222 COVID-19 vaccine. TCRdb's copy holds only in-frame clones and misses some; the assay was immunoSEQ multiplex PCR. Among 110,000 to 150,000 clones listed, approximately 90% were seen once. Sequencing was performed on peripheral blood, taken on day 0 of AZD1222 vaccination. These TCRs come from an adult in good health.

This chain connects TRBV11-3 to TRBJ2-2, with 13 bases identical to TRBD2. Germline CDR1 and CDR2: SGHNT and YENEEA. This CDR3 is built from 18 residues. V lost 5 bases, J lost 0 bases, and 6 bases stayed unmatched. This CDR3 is CASSDGLAGVSNTGELFF. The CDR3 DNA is TGTGCCAGCAGCGACGGACTAGCGGGGGTTTCGAACACCGGGGAGCTGTTTTTT. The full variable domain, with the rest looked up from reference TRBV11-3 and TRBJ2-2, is EAGVVQSPRYKIIEKKQPVAFWCNPISGHNTLYWYLQNLGQGPELLIRYENEEAVDDSQLPKDRFSAERLKGVDSTLKIQPAELGDSAVYLCASSDGLAGVSNTGELFFGEGSRLTVL.

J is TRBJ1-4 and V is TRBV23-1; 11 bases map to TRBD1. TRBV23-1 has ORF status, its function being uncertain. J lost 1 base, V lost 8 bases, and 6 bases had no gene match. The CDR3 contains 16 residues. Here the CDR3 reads CASRDRGCITNEKLFF. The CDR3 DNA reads TGCGCCAGCCGGGACAGGGGGTGCATAACTAATGAAAAACTGTTTTTT.

The CDR3 coding sequence is TGTGCCTGGTGTGGTGGACCGTTGGGAAATTCACCCCTCCACTTT. This encodes CAWCGGPLGNSPLHF. The chain has TRBV30 and TRBJ1-6; D not resolved. Germline loops: CDR1 GTSNPN, CDR2 SVGIG (reference sequence). V dropped 5 bases and J dropped 7 bases, with 18 bases sitting between them. CDR3 length: 15 residues.

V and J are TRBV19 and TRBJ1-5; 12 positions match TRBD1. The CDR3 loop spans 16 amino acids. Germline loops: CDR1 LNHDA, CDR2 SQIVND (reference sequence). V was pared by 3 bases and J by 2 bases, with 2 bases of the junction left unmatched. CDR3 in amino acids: CASSMGQGAGNQPQHF. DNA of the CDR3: TGTGCCAGTAGTATGGGACAGGGGGCAGGCAATCAGCCCCAGCATTTT.

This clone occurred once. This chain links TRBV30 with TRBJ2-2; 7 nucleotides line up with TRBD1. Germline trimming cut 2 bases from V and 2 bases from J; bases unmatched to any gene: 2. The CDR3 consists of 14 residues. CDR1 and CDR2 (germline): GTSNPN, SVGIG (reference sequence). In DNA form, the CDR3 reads TGTGCCTGGAGTCGGGACAGCAACACCGGGGAGCTGTTTTTT. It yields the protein CAWSRDSNTGELFF. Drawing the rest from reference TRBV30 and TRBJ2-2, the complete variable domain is SQTIHQWPATLVQPVGSPLSLECTVEGTSNPNLYWYRQAAGRGLQLLFYSVGIGQISSEVPQNLSASRPQDRQFILSSKKLLLSDSGFYLCAWSRDSNTGELFFGEGSRLTVL.

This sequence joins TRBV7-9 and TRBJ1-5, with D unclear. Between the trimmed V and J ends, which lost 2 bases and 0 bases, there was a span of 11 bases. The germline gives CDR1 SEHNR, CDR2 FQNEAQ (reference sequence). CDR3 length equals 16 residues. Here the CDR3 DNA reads TGTGCCAGCAGCTTAACGGGATCCCATAGCAATCAGCCCCAGCATTTT. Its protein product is CASSLTGSHSNQPQHF. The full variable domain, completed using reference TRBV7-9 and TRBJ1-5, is DTGVSQNPRHKITKRGQNVTFRCDPISEHNRLYWYRQTLGQGPEFLTYFQNEAQLEKSRLLSDRFSAERPKGSFSTLEIQRTEQGDSAMYLCASSLTGSHSNQPQHFGDGTRLSIL.

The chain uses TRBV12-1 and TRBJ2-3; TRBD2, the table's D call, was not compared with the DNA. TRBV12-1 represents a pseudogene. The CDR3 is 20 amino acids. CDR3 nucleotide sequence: TGTGCCAGCAGTTGTCTACCCGGGACTAGCGGGGGGGGACGCACAGATACGCAGTATTTT. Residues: CASSCLPGTSGGGRTDTQYF.

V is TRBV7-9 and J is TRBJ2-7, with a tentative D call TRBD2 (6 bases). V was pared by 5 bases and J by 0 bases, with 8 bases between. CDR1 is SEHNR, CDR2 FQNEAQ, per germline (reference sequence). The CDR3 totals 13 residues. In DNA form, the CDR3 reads TGTGCCAGCAGCGGGACTCACTCCTACGAGCAGTACTTC. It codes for CASSGTHSYEQYF.

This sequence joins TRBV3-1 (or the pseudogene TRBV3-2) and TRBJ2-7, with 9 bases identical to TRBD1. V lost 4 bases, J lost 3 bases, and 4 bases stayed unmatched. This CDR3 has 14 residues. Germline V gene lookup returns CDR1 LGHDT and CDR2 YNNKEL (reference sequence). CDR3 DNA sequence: TGTGCCAGCAGCCCCGGGACAGGGATCTACGAGCAGTACTTC. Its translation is CASSPGTGIYEQYF.

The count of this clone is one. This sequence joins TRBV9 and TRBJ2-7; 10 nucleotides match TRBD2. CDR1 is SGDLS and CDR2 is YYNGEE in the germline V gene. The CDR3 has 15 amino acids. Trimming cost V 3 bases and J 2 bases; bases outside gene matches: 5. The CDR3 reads CASSARAGGPYEQYF. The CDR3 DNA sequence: TGTGCCAGCAGCGCCAGAGCGGGAGGGCCCTACGAGCAGTACTTC.

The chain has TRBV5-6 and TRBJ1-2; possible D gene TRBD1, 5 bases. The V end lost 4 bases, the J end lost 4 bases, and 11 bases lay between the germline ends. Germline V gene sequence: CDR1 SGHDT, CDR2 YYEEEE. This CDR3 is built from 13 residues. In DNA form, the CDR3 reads TGTGCCAGCAGCGTGGGGACTACCTATGGCTACACCTTC. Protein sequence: CASSVGTTYGYTF.

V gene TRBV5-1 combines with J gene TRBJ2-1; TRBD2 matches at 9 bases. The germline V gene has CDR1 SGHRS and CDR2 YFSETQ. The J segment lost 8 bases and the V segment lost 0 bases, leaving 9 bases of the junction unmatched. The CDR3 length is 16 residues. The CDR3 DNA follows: TGCGCCAGCAGCTTGGATCTACTAGCGGGTAGCGATGAGCAGTTCTTC. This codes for CASSLDLLAGSDEQFF. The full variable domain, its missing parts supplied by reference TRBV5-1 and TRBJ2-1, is KAGVTQTPRYLIKTRGQQVTLSCSPISGHRSVSWYQQTPGQGLQFLFEYFSETQRNKGNFPGRFSGRQFSNSRSEMNVSTLELGDSALYLCASSLDLLAGSDEQFFGPGTRLTVL.

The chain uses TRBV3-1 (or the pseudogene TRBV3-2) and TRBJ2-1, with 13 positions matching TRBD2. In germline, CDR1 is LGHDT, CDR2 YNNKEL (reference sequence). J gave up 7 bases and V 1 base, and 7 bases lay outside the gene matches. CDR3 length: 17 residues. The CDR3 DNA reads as TGTGCCAGCAGCCAAGCACAACTAGCGGGGGGGCAAAATGAGCAGTTCTTC. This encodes CASSQAQLAGGQNEQFF.

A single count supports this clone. The CDR3 is CATSAPGLGEQYF. CDR3 coding DNA: TGTGCCACCAGTGCCCCGGGACTAGGCGAGCAGTACTTC. The V call is TRBV24-1, the J call TRBJ2-7; 8 bases align to TRBD2. The CDR3 extends over 13 amino acids. Germline loops: CDR1 KGHDR, CDR2 SFDVKD. After removal of 5 bases from V and 6 bases from J, the junction contained 5 bases not matched to a gene.